Following are 32 T cell receptor beta chains from one sample sequenced in a study of blood T cell repertoires in COVID-19. Clones were read by immunoSEQ multiplex PCR, and TCRdb kept only the in-frame ones, dropping some. The data show more than 250,000 clones, around nine tenths seen once. The material sequenced was PBMCs or T cells enriched from blood (not recorded which). The receptor source for this set is a woman in her twenties or thirties who had recovered from COVID-19.

The V call is TRBV3-1 (or the pseudogene TRBV3-2), the J call TRBJ1-1; D possibly corresponds to TRBD1 (6 bases). Per germline, CDR1 LGHDT and CDR2 YNNKEL (reference sequence). V lost 0 bases to trimming and J lost 4 bases, with 9 bases between them. CDR3 length equals 14 residues. The CDR3 DNA is TGTGCCAGCAGCCAAGATAGCAGGGGCACTGAAGCTTTCTTT. Its protein is CASSQDSRGTEAFF.

This chain joins TRBV6-5 and TRBJ1-4, with D possibly matching TRBD1 (6 bases). V lost 6 bases and J 3 bases, leaving 11 bases between the germline ends. There are 14 residues in the CDR3. Germline V gives CDR1 MNHEY, CDR2 SVGAGI. CDR3 amino acids: CASRRGGSNEKLFF. The CDR3 DNA reads TGTGCCAGCAGAAGGGGGGGGTCTAATGAAAAACTGTTTTTT.

There are a few counts of this clone. V is TRBV11-2 and J is TRBJ1-1; maybe TRBD1 (5 bases). The V end was cut by 2 bases, the J end by 5 bases, with 12 bases between. The CDR3 has 14 amino acids. CDR1 and CDR2 from the germline V gene are SGHAT and FQNNGV. CDR3 protein: CASSLWGVGTEAFF. The CDR3 DNA reads TGTGCCAGCAGCTTATGGGGGGTGGGAACTGAAGCTTTCTTT.

This clone occurred once. The chain links TRBV11-1 to TRBJ1-2; tentative D call: TRBD1 (6 bases). The CDR3 runs to 15 residues. V was shortened by 3 bases and J by 3 bases, with 14 bases between the two germline ends. Germline CDR1 and CDR2: SGHAT and FQDESV (reference sequence). The CDR3 reads CASSFGRNRDYGYTF. CDR3 in DNA: TGTGCCAGCAGCTTCGGCCGTAACAGGGACTATGGCTACACCTTC.

This clone turned up a few times. The rearrangement links TRBV4-2 to TRBJ1-3, with D possibly matching TRBD1 (5 bases). This CDR3 contains 15 residues. Germline V gene lookup returns CDR1 LGHNA and CDR2 YNFKEQ. The V gene lost 0 bases and the J gene lost 2 bases, with 8 bases spanning the gap. CDR3 region: CASSQEAGPGNTIYF. The CDR3 DNA follows: TGTGCCAGCAGCCAAGAGGCAGGGCCTGGAAACACCATATATTTT.

This clone was observed a few times. The chain links TRBV7-9 to TRBJ1-1; 9 nucleotides align to TRBD1. V was pared by 5 bases and J by 5 bases, with 9 bases of the junction left unmatched. The V gene's germline CDR1 is SEHNR and CDR2 FQNEAQ (reference sequence). The CDR3 loop spans 15 amino acids. CDR3 protein: CASSRSGTGRTEAFF. The CDR3 bases are TGTGCCAGCAGCCGCTCCGGGACAGGGAGAACTGAAGCTTTCTTT. Full variable domain (outside the CDR3, taken from reference TRBV7-9 and TRBJ1-1): DTGVSQNPRHKITKRGQNVTFRCDPISEHNRLYWYRQTLGQGPEFLTYFQNEAQLEKSRLLSDRFSAERPKGSFSTLEIQRTEQGDSAMYLCASSRSGTGRTEAFFGQGTRLTVV.

The V gene is TRBV19, the J gene TRBJ1-3; D perhaps matches TRBD1 (5 bases). CDR1 is LNHDA and CDR2 is SQIVND in the germline V gene (reference sequence). Trimming removed 6 bases from V and 9 bases from J, with 18 bases in between. The CDR3 covers 14 residues. The CDR3 loop reads CASSPGPTVGTIYF. The CDR3 coding sequence is TGTGCCAGTAGCCCAGGGCCAACGGTCGGCACCATATATTTT. Using reference TRBV19 and TRBJ1-3 for the parts outside the CDR3, the full variable domain is DGGITQSPKYLFRKEGQNVTLSCEQNLNHDAMYWYRQDPGQGLRLIYYSQIVNDFQKGDIAEGYSVSREKKESFPLTVTSAQKNPTAFYLCASSPGPTVGTIYFGEGSWLTVV.

The chain has TRBV5-6 and TRBJ2-5; TRBD1 aligns across 8 bases. V dropped 2 bases and J dropped 5; count of bases not matched to a gene: 8. Germline V gene data show CDR1 as SGHDT and CDR2 as YYEEEE. The length of the CDR3 is 15 residues. The CDR3 loop is CASSFGGGQGETQYF. The DNA of the CDR3 is TGTGCCAGCAGCTTCGGAGGCGGACAGGGCGAGACCCAGTACTTC.

The J gene is TRBJ2-5, the V gene TRBV29-1; 7 nucleotides match TRBD1. Losses at the gene ends were 6 bases for V and 2 bases for J; bases not matched to a gene: 6. The CDR3 is made up of 13 amino acids. The germline V gene encodes CDR1 SQVTM and CDR2 ANQGSEA. CDR3: CSVAPTGQETQYF. The CDR3 DNA reads TGCAGCGTGGCCCCGACAGGGCAAGAGACCCAGTACTTC.

This clone was counted a few times. The chain uses TRBV15 and TRBJ1-2, with D uncertain. The CDR3 spans 15 residues. V was pared by 1 base and J by 6 bases, with 15 bases between. Germline CDR1 LNHNV, CDR2 YYDKDF (reference sequence). The DNA for the CDR3 is TGTGCCACCAGCAGAGTCGCCGGAGGGTCTGATGGCTACACCTTC. It codes for CATSRVAGGSDGYTF.

V usage is TRBV6-2 or TRBV6-3 and J usage is TRBJ1-2; 8 nucleotides agree with TRBD1. The germline V gene has CDR1 MNHEY and CDR2 SVGEGT. The CDR3 is 12 residues long. The V segment lost 5 bases and the J segment 8 bases; nucleotides outside the gene matches: 4. The CDR3 DNA follows: TGTGCCAGCAGTCAGGGGGCGATCGGCTACACCTTC. This codes for CASSQGAIGYTF.

The CDR3, as DNA: TGTGCCAGCGAGGGGACAGGGTATGGCTACACCTTC. Protein: CASEGTGYGYTF. V usage is TRBV19 and J usage is TRBJ1-2, with 9 nucleotides matching TRBD1. Losses at the gene ends were 9 bases for V and 5 bases for J; bases not matched to a gene: 4. CDR1 is LNHDA, CDR2 SQIVND, per germline (reference sequence). The CDR3 covers 12 residues.

The rearrangement uses TRBV5-1 and TRBJ2-2; TRBD2 might be the D (6 bases). The V and J ends lost 3 bases and 3 bases respectively, with 12 bases between them. The CDR3 covers 15 residues. Germline CDR1 is SGHRS and CDR2 is YFSETQ. The CDR3 DNA reads TGCGCCAGCAGCTGGAGACTAGGGGACACCGGGGAGCTGTTTTTT. Its protein is CASSWRLGDTGELFF.

This chain connects TRBV13 to TRBJ2-5; 7 nucleotides agree with TRBD1. The CDR3 is 16 amino acids. The germline V gene has CDR1 PRHDT and CDR2 FYEKMQ (reference sequence). The V gene end was trimmed by 1 base and the J gene end by 4 bases; junction bases not matched to a gene: 9. CDR3 nucleotides: TGTGCCAGCAGCTTAGTATCCAGGGGGTATGGAGAGACCCAGTACTTC. This sequence encodes CASSLVSRGYGETQYF.

This clone was counted only a few times. This sequence joins TRBV11-2 and TRBJ1-1; D might be TRBD1 (6 bases). The CDR3 totals 15 residues. The ends were cut back, 6 bases at V and 0 bases at J, with 14 bases in the middle. CDR1 is SGHAT and CDR2 is FQNNGV in the germline V gene. CDR3 sequence: CASSRNTGLNTEAFF. Written as DNA, the CDR3 is TGTGCCAGCAGTAGAAATACAGGGTTGAACACTGAAGCTTTCTTT.

This clone came up once. The J gene is TRBJ2-7, the V gene TRBV2; D uncertain. Germline loops: CDR1 SNHLY, CDR2 FYNNEI. V gave up 4 bases and J gave up 3 bases, with 4 bases separating them. The CDR3 contains 11 residues. The CDR3 sequence is CASSGLYEQYF. CDR3 DNA sequence: TGTGCCAGCAGTGGACTCTACGAGCAGTACTTC. The full variable domain, with the rest looked up from reference TRBV2 and TRBJ2-7, is EPEVTQTPSHQVTQMGQEVILRCVPISNHLYFYWYRQILGQKVEFLVSFYNNEISEKSEIFDDQFSVERPDGSNFTLKIRSTKLEDSAMYFCASSGLYEQYFGPGTRLTVT.

This clone was seen a handful of times. This chain joins TRBV7-2 and TRBJ1-6; 7 nucleotides match TRBD1. The CDR3 totals 14 residues. Trimming at V came to 5 bases and at J to 7 bases, leaving 5 bases not matched to a gene. CDR1 and CDR2 (germline): SGHTA, FQGNSA. This CDR3 is CASSVTGVNSPLHF. The CDR3 DNA is TGTGCCAGCAGCGTAACAGGGGTAAATTCACCCCTCCACTTT.

This rearrangement joins TRBV6-5 to TRBJ1-1; D is undetermined. V was clipped by 6 bases and J by 0 bases, with 8 bases between them. Germline V lookup: CDR1 MNHEY, CDR2 SVGAGI. The CDR3 is 13 amino acids. CDR3 nucleotides: TGTGCCAGCAGACGGGGAATGAACACTGAAGCTTTCTTT. It specifies CASRRGMNTEAFF.

This clone was counted between two and nine times. The CDR3 loop reads CASRRAGVTYEQYF. For the CDR3, the DNA is TGCGCCAGCCGCCGGGCAGGGGTCACCTACGAGCAGTACTTC. The rearrangement joins TRBV5-1 to TRBJ2-7; the D gene is possibly TRBD1 (6 bases). The ends were cut back, 7 bases at V and 2 bases at J, with 16 bases in the middle. The CDR3 is 14 residues long. The germline gives CDR1 SGHRS, CDR2 YFSETQ.

The chain links TRBV6-6 to TRBJ1-3; possibly TRBD1 for D (6 bases). V was clipped by 5 bases and J by 0 bases, with 11 bases between them. Per the germline V gene, CDR1 is MNHNY and CDR2 is SVGAGI (reference sequence). The CDR3 has 15 amino acids. CDR3 DNA: TGTGCCAGCAGTGGAAGGACAGACTCTGGAAACACCATATATTTT. Translation gives CASSGRTDSGNTIYF.

V is TRBV4-3 and J is TRBJ1-2; tentatively, D is TRBD1 (6 bases). Germline V CDR1 and CDR2: LGHNA, YSLEER. Trimming removed 0 bases at V and 3 bases at J, with 14 bases between. This CDR3 is built from 16 residues. The CDR3 reads CASSQEAAGADYGYTF. The CDR3 bases are TGCGCCAGCAGCCAAGAAGCGGCAGGGGCGGACTATGGCTACACCTTC.

This chain connects TRBV29-1 to TRBJ1-2, with TRBD1 identical over 8 bases. CDR3 length: 14 amino acids. V was clipped by 4 bases and J by 6 bases; unmatched bases: 10. CDR1 SQVTM and CDR2 ANQGSEA come from the germline V gene. The CDR3 nucleotides read TGCAGCGTTGCCCCCATCAGGGGGCAGGATGGCTACACCTTC. It encodes CSVAPIRGQDGYTF. Looking up the rest from reference TRBV29-1 and TRBJ1-2 gives the full variable domain: SAVISQKPSRDICQRGTSLTIQCQVDSQVTMMFWYRQQPGQSLTLIATANQGSEATYESGFVIDKFPISRPNLTFSTLTVSNMSPEDSSIYLCSVAPIRGQDGYTFGSGTRLTVV.

This clone appeared once. This chain uses TRBV5-8 with TRBJ1-1, with 8 bases identical to TRBD1. V gave up 4 bases and J gave up 1 base; unmatched junction bases: 9. The length of the CDR3 is 16 residues. Germline CDR1 reads SGHTS; CDR2 reads YDEGEE. CDR3 nucleotide sequence: TGTGCCAGCAGCAGGCGGACAGGGTGGGAGAACACTGAAGCTTTCTTT. Amino acid sequence: CASSRRTGWENTEAFF. The full variable domain, with the rest looked up from reference TRBV5-8 and TRBJ1-1, is EAGVTQSPTHLIKTRGQQATLRCSPISGHTSVYWYQQALGLGLQFLLWYDEGEERNRGNFPPRFSGRQFPNYSSELNVNALELEDSALYLCASSRRTGWENTEAFFGQGTRLTVV.

The chain couples TRBV3-1 (or the pseudogene TRBV3-2) to TRBJ2-7; the match to TRBD2 covers 9 bases. The CDR3 sequence is 18 residues long. The germline V gene has CDR1 LGHDT and CDR2 YNNKEL (reference sequence). V trimming: 4 bases; J trimming: 2 bases; junction bases outside the gene matches: 15. CDR3 bases: TGTGCCAGCAGCCCCCGGTGGGGCGGGGGGGAAAACCCCTACGAGCAGTACTTC. Its protein is CASSPRWGGGENPYEQYF.

A remark on this clone: One end of the junction does not line up with germline, which may come from a read error. The chain joins TRBV5-1 to TRBJ1-1, with TRBD1 identical over 9 bases. CDR3 length: 12 amino acids. The germline gives CDR1 SGHRS, CDR2 YFSETQ. CDR3 region: CASSLAGDRVLF. The DNA of the CDR3 is TGCGCCAGCAGCTTGGCCGGGGACAGGGTCCTCTTT.

This sequence joins TRBV7-9 and TRBJ2-1, with 9 bases lining up with TRBD2. This CDR3 comprises 15 residues. Germline CDR1 reads SEHNR; CDR2 reads FQNEAQ (reference sequence). V was pared by 1 base and J by 4 bases, with 2 bases of the junction left unmatched. CDR3 in DNA: TGTGCCAGCAGCTTAGGAGCGGGGGGTTACAATGAGCAGTTCTTC. It specifies CASSLGAGGYNEQFF.

The chain carries TRBV7-9 and TRBJ2-3; 9 bases are a match to TRBD2. The germline V gene has CDR1 SEHNR and CDR2 FQNEAQ (reference sequence). J gave up 0 bases and V 1 base, and 5 bases lay outside the gene matches. CDR3 size: 17 residues. CDR3 loop: CASSLDTLAGSTDTQYF. For the CDR3, the DNA is TGTGCCAGCAGCTTAGACACCCTAGCGGGGAGCACAGATACGCAGTATTTT. Full variable domain (rest looked up from reference TRBV7-9 and TRBJ2-3): DTGVSQNPRHKITKRGQNVTFRCDPISEHNRLYWYRQTLGQGPEFLTYFQNEAQLEKSRLLSDRFSAERPKGSFSTLEIQRTEQGDSAMYLCASSLDTLAGSTDTQYFGPGTRLTVL.

J is TRBJ2-3 and V is TRBV3-1 (or the pseudogene TRBV3-2), with 12 bases aligning to TRBD2. The ends lost 4 bases at V and 6 bases at J; junction bases unmatched: 5. This CDR3 region has 15 residues. From germline, CDR1 is LGHDT and CDR2 YNNKEL (reference sequence). In DNA form, the CDR3 reads TGTGCCAGCAGCCCTACTAGCGGGGGGTGGGATACGCAGTATTTT. Translating gives CASSPTSGGWDTQYF.

The chain has TRBV25-1 and TRBJ1-1; 7 bases map to TRBD1. The trim removed 8 bases at V and 5 bases at J, leaving 5 bases unmatched. The CDR3 covers 12 residues. Germline V gives CDR1 MGHDK, CDR2 SYGVNS. The CDR3 region is CASLDRWTEAFF. CDR3 coding DNA: TGTGCCAGCTTGGACAGGTGGACTGAAGCTTTCTTT.

The V gene is TRBV6-4, the J gene TRBJ1-5; TRBD1 agrees at 7 bases. The CDR3 has 15 residues. Per the germline V gene, CDR1 is MRHNA and CDR2 is SNTAGT. V was clipped by 7 bases and J by 4 bases; unmatched bases: 10. CDR3 sequence (DNA): TGTGCCAGCACCACAGGGGAATTGAGTAATCAGCCCCAGCATTTT. This translates into CASTTGELSNQPQHF.

The chain combines TRBV6-6 with TRBJ1-2; a possible D gene is TRBD1 (5 bases). Germline-derived CDR1 and CDR2 are MNHNY and SVGAGI (reference sequence). V gave up 6 bases and J gave up 2 bases, with 16 bases separating them. The CDR3 is made up of 15 amino acids. CDR3 in DNA: TGTGCCAGCAGGCAAGAATCAGGGTCCAACTATGGCTACACCTTC. Amino acid sequence: CASRQESGSNYGYTF.

This clone showed up just a few times. The chain couples TRBV7-3 to TRBJ2-7; the D gene is possibly TRBD2 (6 bases). Germline V gene data show CDR1 as SGHTA and CDR2 as FQGTGA. The CDR3 loop spans 14 amino acids. Between the trimmed V and J ends, which lost 2 bases and 1 base, there was a span of 9 bases. In DNA, the CDR3 is TGTGCCAGCAGCTTACAGAGCGGGTCCTACGAGCAGTACTTC. Residues: CASSLQSGSYEQYF.